This T cell receptor (beta chain) was captured in a study of regulatory dendritic cells for organ transplantation. Across the study: On day 6, the dendritic cells were exposed to LPS.

This clone was seen only once. Its antigen is still unknown. Sorted T cells were CFSE-labeled and cultured more than 4 days with allogeneic regulatory or mature dendritic cells at 1:10. Trimming pared 3 bases from V and 6 bases from J, leaving 18 bases between. This CDR3 has 15 amino acids. Germline V gene sequence: CDR1 SGHTA, CDR2 FQGNSA. General study findings and limits: Considerable individual heterogeneity was seen in alloreactive memory CD8+ T cells. Regulatory dendritic cells appeared to expand memory CD8+ clones less than mature ones.

Measured with immunoSEQ multiplex PCR; TCRdb has only the in-frame clones, and not every one. Of about 20,000 clones listed, less than 85% are singletons. The chain employs TRBV7-2 and TRBJ2-7; a weak D match, TRBD1 (6 bases). Material for sequencing was memory CD4+ T cells from blood cultured with regulatory dendritic cells. Subset indicated: CD45RO+ memory T cells. This TCR was recovered from a human donor in good health. CDR3 bases: TGTGCCAGCAGCTTTAACAGGGCGCTCGCAGGCGAGCAGTACTTC. Protein: CASSFNRALAGEQYF. Full variable domain (missing parts from reference TRBV7-2 and TRBJ2-7): GAGVSQSPSNKVTEKGKDVELRCDPISGHTALYWYRQSLGQGLEFLIYFQGNSAPDKSGLPSDRFSAERTGGSVSTLTIQRTQQEDSAVYLCASSFNRALAGEQYFGPGTRLTVT.